A selection of T cell receptor beta chains follows, all from one sample in a study of blood T cell repertoires in COVID-19. Libraries were prepared by immunoSEQ multiplex PCR; TCRdb keeps only in-frame clonotypes and omits some of them. The table shows about 270,000 clones, with roughly 90% occurring only once. The material sequenced was PBMCs or T cells enriched from blood (not recorded which). The receptor source for this set is a woman between 40 and 50 years old with acute COVID-19. Each CDR3 is given with its conserved first and last residue. A D gene is named only where the DNA matches it firmly. Rows give clone size only sometimes, using once, few, many, or a class for an expanded clone.

d_call clone_size j_call v_call cdr3_nt cdr3_aa
NA NA TRBJ1-6 TRBV7-2 TGTGCCAGCAGCTTAGCGTTCCCGTCGAGCTCCTATAATTCACCCCTCCACTTT CASSLAFPSSSYNSPLHF
TRBD2 NA TRBJ2-3 TRBV19 TGTGCCAGTAGTATCCGGACTAGCGGGAGCACAGATACGCAGTATTTT CASSIRTSGSTDTQYF
NA NA TRBJ1-5 TRBV28 TGTGCCAGCAGTTTACGGGGGGGAAGCAATCAGCCCCAGCATTTT CASSLRGGSNQPQHF
TRBD1 NA TRBJ1-2 TRBV28 TGTGCCAGCAGTGGGACAGGGATCTATGGCTACACCTTC CASSGTGIYGYTF
TRBD1 NA TRBJ1-2 TRBV9 TGTGCCAGCAGCGTAAGGGGGGACAGGTCGGGCTATGGCTACACCTTC CASSVRGDRSGYGYTF
TRBD2 NA TRBJ2-7 TRBV5-4 TGTGCCAGCAGCTTGGGTGGACTAGCTCCCCACGAGCAGTACTTC CASSLGGLAPHEQYF
TRBD2 NA TRBJ2-7 TRBV2 TGTGCCAGCAGAGGGACTAGCGGGAGTGACGAGCAGTACTTC CASRGTSGSDEQYF
NA NA TRBJ1-6 TRBV6-1 TGTGCCAGCAGTGAAGTTAACAGGGCTAATTCACCCCTCCACTTT CASSEVNRANSPLHF
NA NA TRBJ2-3 TRBV11-3 TGTGCCAGCAGCTTATCGCTCGGGGATACGCAGTATTTT CASSLSLGDTQYF
NA NA TRBJ1-4 TRBV6-2/TRBV6-3 TGTGCCAGCAGTTTCTACCAAGCAACTAATGAAAAACTGTTTTTT CASSFYQATNEKLFF
NA NA TRBJ1-1 TRBV2 TGTGCCAGCAAGCTCCTAGGGGCAGTCATGAACACTGAAGCTTTCTTT CASKLLGAVMNTEAFF
NA NA TRBJ1-2 TRBV4-1 TGCGCCAGCAGCCGAGAGACACGTCCCCGTTATGGCTACACCTTC CASSRETRPRYGYTF
NA NA TRBJ2-1 TRBV28 TGTGCCAGCAGTTTACGCTTGAGCTCCTACAATGAGCAGTTCTTC CASSLRLSSYNEQFF
TRBD1 NA TRBJ1-2 TRBV3-1/TRBV3-2 TGTGCCAGCAGCTCCCGGACAGGGCTCTATGGCTACACCTTC CASSSRTGLYGYTF
NA NA TRBJ2-3 TRBV6-5 TGTGCCAGCAGTTACCTACCCAAGGATACGCAGTATTTT CASSYLPKDTQYF
NA NA TRBJ1-2 TRBV10-3 TGTGCCATCAGTGAGTCCCCGGGGGGAGAACGTAACTATGGCTACACCTTC CAISESPGGERNYGYTF
NA NA TRBJ1-2 TRBV6-5 TGTGCCAGCAGTTACAAGGGGCGCAACTATGGCTACACCTTC CASSYKGRNYGYTF
NA NA TRBJ2-1 TRBV4-2 TGTGCCAGCAGCCAAGGAATCGGGCAGGGCGTGGAGCAGTTCTTC CASSQGIGQGVEQFF
NA NA TRBJ2-3 TRBV9 TGTGCCAGCAGCGTAGAACGGGATAGCACAGATACGCAGTATTTT CASSVERDSTDTQYF
TRBD1 once TRBJ1-2 TRBV13 TGTGCCAGCAGCCAGGGACAGATGGGTGGCTACACCTTC CASSQGQMGGYTF
TRBD1 NA TRBJ2-2 TRBV23-1 TGCGCCAGCAGTCAACCACCGGGACAGCTTACCGGGGAGCTGTTTTTT CASSQPPGQLTGELFF
NA NA TRBJ1-6 TRBV27 TGTGCCAGCAGTTTATCACGAGGGAACTATAATTCACCCCTCCACTTT CASSLSRGNYNSPLHF
TRBD1 NA TRBJ2-7 TRBV18 TGTGCCAGCTCACCAGGGGACAGGGGGCTTCAAGAGCAGTACTTC CASSPGDRGLQEQYF
TRBD2 NA TRBJ2-1 TRBV7-2 TGTGCCAGCAGCTTAGCTCTAGCGGGAATCAGTGAGCAGTTCTTC CASSLALAGISEQFF
NA NA TRBJ1-5 TRBV27 TGTGCCAGCAGTTTAAAACAGGGCAGCAATCAGCCCCAGCATTTT CASSLKQGSNQPQHF
TRBD1 NA TRBJ1-1 TRBV20-1 TGCAGTGCTAGTGATTACAGGGGGGAGAACACTGAAGCTTTCTTT CSASDYRGENTEAFF